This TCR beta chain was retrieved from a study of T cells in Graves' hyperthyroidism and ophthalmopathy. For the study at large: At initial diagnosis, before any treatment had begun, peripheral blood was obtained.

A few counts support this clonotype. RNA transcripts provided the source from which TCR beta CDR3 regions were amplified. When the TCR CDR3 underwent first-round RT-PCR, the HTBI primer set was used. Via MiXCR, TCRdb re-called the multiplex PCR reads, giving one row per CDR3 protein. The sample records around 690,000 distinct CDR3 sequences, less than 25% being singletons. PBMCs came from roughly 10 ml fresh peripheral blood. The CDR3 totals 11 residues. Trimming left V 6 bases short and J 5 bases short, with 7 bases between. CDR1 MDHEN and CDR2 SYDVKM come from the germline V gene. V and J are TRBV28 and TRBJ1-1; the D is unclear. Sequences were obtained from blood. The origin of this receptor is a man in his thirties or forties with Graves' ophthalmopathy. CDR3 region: CASREKTEAFF. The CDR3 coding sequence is TGTGCCAGCAGGGAAAAGACTGAAGCTTTCTTT.